A selection of T cell receptor beta chains follows, all from one sample in a study of T cells expressing NK-cell markers. TCRdb reanalyzed the 5' RACE reads and collapses them to one entry per CDR3 protein, without DNA. Here the sample table reports roughly 160,000 distinct CDR3 sequences. The sequenced sample consisted of blood T cells: a sorted CD56 or NKG2C T cell subset, CD4+ or CD8+ T cells, or bulk PBMC T cells (not recorded which). All receptors derive from a woman aged 18 to 75 in good health. CDR3s include the opening cysteine and the closing phenylalanine or tryptophan.

>TRBV3-1|TRBJ2-2
CASSRDRVPGELFF
>TRBV4-1|TRBJ1-4
CASSVQRGEKLFF
>TRBV5-1|TRBJ2-5
CASSLPGTLVGETQYF
>TRBV20-1|TRBJ2-3
CSARASGGAIEATDTQYF
>TRBV6-1|TRBJ1-3
CASSDSDRVSGNTIYF
>TRBV9|TRBJ1-3
CASSVGTEGISGNTIYF
>TRBV5-1|TRBJ1-2
CASSSTRAGENYGYTF
>TRBV12-3/TRBV12-4|TRBJ2-1
CASSPTRGGDEQFF
>TRBV5-1|TRBJ2-7
CASSWATGVQYEQYF
>TRBV24-1|TRBJ2-5
CATSDPRVGQETQYF
>TRBV5-8|TRBJ2-2
CASSLRGGLLETGELFF
>TRBV10-3|TRBJ2-3
CAISAGARGTDTQYF
>TRBV28|TRBJ2-1
CASSPSGPYNEQFF
>TRBV21-1|TRBJ2-3
CASTARAGSTDTQYF
>TRBV4-1|TRBJ2-5
CASSQVPSGFQETQYF
>TRBV7-2|TRBJ2-4
CASSLAAGGAKNIQYF
>TRBV5-1|TRBJ2-3
CASSLARASGTFSETDTQYF
>TRBV12-3/TRBV12-4|TRBJ2-7
CASSSAAGAYEQYF